This T cell receptor (beta chain) is from a study of beta chain features in type 1 diabetes. This CDR3 comprises 16 residues. Trimming removed 1 base at V and 3 bases at J, with 17 bases between. In germline, CDR1 is SGDLS, CDR2 YYNGEE. Expressed TCRB transcripts were sequenced because the entire RNA isolate underwent reverse transcription. Clones were read by immunoSEQ multiplex PCR, and TCRdb kept only the in-frame ones, dropping some. The sample includes about 360,000 clones, 10% to 15% of them seen just once. A CD45RO/CCR7/CD25/CD127/CD95/CD27 panel sorted naive, central memory, regulatory and stem cell-like memory CD4+ cells. This clone showed up just a few times.

The origin of this receptor is a man between 18 and 35 years old in good health. V and J are TRBV9 and TRBJ2-7; possible D gene TRBD2, 5 bases. Sequencing was done on a sample of naive CD4+ T cells from blood. CDR3 nucleotides: TGTGCCAGCAGCGTAACCGGAGGTGGAGGTAGCTACGAGCAGTACTTC. It translates to CASSVTGGGGSYEQYF.